This T cell receptor (beta chain) was observed in a study of T cell changes during pregnancy in multiple sclerosis. This CDR3 region has 14 residues. Trimming shortened V by 3 bases and J by 6 bases, and 13 bases separated the two germline ends. CDR1 SGHRS and CDR2 YFSETQ come from the germline V gene. The method was immunoSEQ multiplex PCR; TCRdb's version includes in-frame clones alone and lacks a portion of them. The repertoire holds 50,000 or so clones, 80% to 95% seen once, with around 0.27% in the top ten. The sequencing used CD4+ T cells from peripheral blood mononuclear cells, collected in the second trimester of pregnancy. This chain uses TRBV5-1 with TRBJ2-1, with D maybe TRBD1 (6 bases). The receptor was derived from a female donor with multiple sclerosis, enrolled in a pregnancy study. DNA of the CDR3: TGCGCCAGCAGCTCAGGGGCTGGTATCAATGAGCAGTTCTTC. Translated, it gives CASSSGAGINEQFF. The entire variable domain, with the rest obtained from reference TRBV5-1 and TRBJ2-1, is as follows: KAGVTQTPRYLIKTRGQQVTLSCSPISGHRSVSWYQQTPGQGLQFLFEYFSETQRNKGNFPGRFSGRQFSNSRSEMNVSTLELGDSALYLCASSSGAGINEQFFGPGTRLTVL.